These T cell receptor beta chains were read from a single sample in a study of T cells in localized non-small cell lung cancer. Assay: immunoSEQ multiplex PCR; the TCRdb copy retains only in-frame clones and omits some. The data hold some 11,000 clones, with 83% observed a single time. Sequencing used peripheral blood, obtained before any cancer treatment. Every receptor here comes from a male donor aged 60 or over with stage I lung adenocarcinoma. Each CDR3 is given with its conserved first and last residue. D genes are given only for firm matches. A clone size is listed for some rows: how often the clone was seen (once, few, many), or a class if it is expanded.

abundance	d_gene	v_gene	j_gene	CDR3aa	CDR3nt
few	.	TRBV5-4	TRBJ1-1	CASSLNGYTEAFF	TGTGCCAGCAGCTTGAACGGGTACACTGAAGCTTTCTTT
.	.	TRBV5-1	TRBJ2-7	CASTSSGAEQYF	TGCGCCAGCACGTCCTCAGGAGCCGAGCAGTACTTC
.	TRBD1	TRBV23-1	TRBJ1-1	CASSPRDRGVLRTEAFF	TGCGCCAGCAGTCCCAGGGACAGGGGGGTTTTAAGGACTGAAGCTTTCTTT
.	TRBD2	TRBV10-3	TRBJ2-3	CAIRGLAGWDTQYF	TGTGCCATCAGAGGACTAGCGGGCTGGGATACGCAGTATTTT
few	.	TRBV6-8	TRBJ2-1	CASTSAVEGGFSYNEQFF	TGTGCCAGCACCTCCGCCGTAGAAGGCGGCTTCTCCTACAATGAGCAGTTCTTC
.	.	TRBV7-9	TRBJ1-5	CASSTGINSNQPQHF	TGTGCCAGCAGCACAGGAATAAATAGCAATCAGCCCCAGCATTTT
.	.	TRBV29-1	TRBJ2-1	CSVENYNEQFF	TGCAGCGTTGAGAACTACAATGAGCAGTTCTTC
.	.	TRBV12-5	TRBJ1-2	CASERHPANYGYTF	TGTGCTAGTGAACGTCATCCTGCTAACTATGGCTACACCTTC
once	TRBD1	TRBV5-4	TRBJ1-1	CASSFWWGQGAEAFF	TGTGCCAGCAGCTTTTGGTGGGGACAGGGTGCTGAAGCTTTCTTT
.	.	TRBV11-2	TRBJ1-5	CASSLSDSNQPQHF	TGTGCCAGCAGCTTAAGCGACAGCAATCAGCCCCAGCATTTT
.	.	TRBV11-3	TRBJ1-3	CASSSGLSSGNTIYF	TGTGCCAGCAGCTCCGGACTCAGCTCTGGAAACACCATATATTTT
.	TRBD2	TRBV7-2	TRBJ2-3	CASSFSSGRRVDTQYF	TGTGCCAGCAGCTTCTCTAGCGGGAGGAGGGTAGATACGCAGTATTTT
.	TRBD2	TRBV27	TRBJ2-1	CASSPRTSGSYVGAFF	TGTGCCAGCAGCCCAAGGACTAGCGGGAGCTATGTAGGGGCGTTCTTC
.	TRBD1	TRBV5-4	TRBJ2-2	CAEETGVGELFF	TGTGCCGAAGAAACAGGGGTCGGGGAGCTGTTTTTT
.	.	TRBV5-4	TRBJ1-2	CASSLDRDPLGHGYTF	TGTGCCAGCAGCTTGGACCGGGACCCCTTGGGTCATGGCTACACCTTC
medium-sized	TRBD1	TRBV11-2	TRBJ2-2	CASSSQSSTGTGELFF	TGTGCCAGCAGCTCGCAATCATCGACAGGGACCGGGGAGCTGTTTTTT
.	.	TRBV7-9	TRBJ2-3	CASSLMGDTQYF	TGTGCCAGCAGCTTAATGGGAGATACGCAGTATTTT
.	TRBD2	TRBV18	TRBJ2-7	CASSPPSGSVHEQYF	TGTGCCAGCTCACCACCTAGCGGGAGTGTTCACGAGCAGTACTTC
.	TRBD2	TRBV15	TRBJ2-1	CATFAGTSGYNEQFF	TGTGCCACCTTTGCCGGGACTAGCGGCTACAATGAGCAGTTCTTC
.	.	TRBV7-3	TRBJ2-2	CASSPPDGELFF	TGTGCCAGCAGCCCCCCAGACGGGGAGCTGTTTTTT
.	TRBD1	TRBV28	TRBJ1-5	CASSSIPPGTADYFSNQPQHF	TGTGCCAGCAGTTCTATCCCACCCGGGACAGCAGATTACTTTAGCAATCAGCCCCAGCATTTT
.	TRBD2	TRBV9	TRBJ2-1	CASSVGTSGRGYNEQFF	TGTGCCAGCAGCGTAGGAACTAGCGGGAGGGGGTACAATGAGCAGTTCTTC
.	.	TRBV18	TRBJ2-6	CASSPIQGSSGANVLTF	TGTGCCAGCTCACCAATCCAGGGATCTAGTGGGGCCAACGTCCTGACTTTC
.	TRBD1	TRBV11-2	TRBJ1-1	CASSSQGGLEAFF	TGTGCCAGCAGCTCACAGGGGGGTCTGGAAGCTTTCTTT
.	.	TRBV6-1	TRBJ1-5	CASSEALGQPQHF	TGTGCCAGCAGTGAGGCATTGGGTCAGCCCCAGCATTTT
.	.	TRBV27	TRBJ2-2	CASSNRFSPKLAGELFF	TGTGCCAGCAGCAACCGATTCTCTCCAAAACTAGCCGGGGAGCTGTTTTTT
.	TRBD1	TRBV10-3	TRBJ1-3	CAISERDRDSGNTIYF	TGTGCCATCAGTGAGAGAGACAGGGACTCTGGAAACACCATATATTTT
.	.	TRBV28	TRBJ2-3	CASSLRGTVNMNTQYF	TGTGCCAGCAGTTTACGCGGGACTGTGAATATGAATACGCAGTATTTT
once	.	TRBV21-1	TRBJ2-2	CASSNTGWDTGELFF	TGTGCCAGCAGCAATACAGGGTGGGACACCGGGGAGCTGTTTTTT
.	TRBD1	TRBV10-3	TRBJ2-3	CATDRGQFTDTQYF	TGTGCCACCGATCGGGGACAGTTCACAGATACGCAGTATTTT
.	TRBD1	TRBV6-4	TRBJ2-1	CASRDRGENEQFF	TGTGCCAGCCGGGACAGGGGTGAAAATGAGCAGTTCTTC
.	TRBD2	TRBV7-7	TRBJ2-7	CASSLGTSGISYEQYF	TGTGCCAGCAGCTTGGGGACTAGCGGGATCTCCTACGAGCAGTACTTC
.	.	TRBV19	TRBJ1-5	CASSIDLAPQHF	TGTGCCAGTAGTATAGATCTTGCGCCCCAGCATTTT
.	.	TRBV9	TRBJ1-2	CASSRVTVSSDGYTF	TGTGCCAGCAGCCGGGTTACAGTCTCCTCTGATGGCTACACCTTC
.	.	TRBV2	TRBJ1-2	CASSELTAVGYTF	TGTGCCAGCAGTGAACTGACAGCTGTGGGTTACACCTTC
.	.	TRBV5-1	TRBJ1-1	CASSLDVGGPMRTFF	TGCGCCAGCAGCTTGGATGTAGGGGGGCCCATGAGAACTTTCTTT
.	.	TRBV20-1	TRBJ2-3	CSAQGPYTQYF	TGCAGTGCCCAGGGACCCTATACGCAGTATTTT
.	TRBD2	TRBV19	TRBJ2-6	CASSEGLAGRSGANVLTF	TGTGCCAGTAGTGAGGGACTAGCGGGAAGGTCTGGGGCCAACGTCCTGACTTTC
.	TRBD2	TRBV9	TRBJ2-1	CASSVGPASDRLAGGRNEQFF	TGTGCCAGCAGCGTAGGCCCCGCGTCGGATAGACTAGCGGGAGGACGGAATGAGCAGTTCTTC
.	.	TRBV7-9	TRBJ1-4	CASSLALDGSREKLFF	TGTGCCAGCAGCTTAGCGCTCGACGGTTCCCGCGAAAAACTGTTTTTT